This TCR beta chain emerged from a study of OX40 agonist ivuxolimab in advanced cancers. About the study: Treatment of patients was with ivuxolimab, an agonistic anti-OX40 (CD134) antibody.

The protocol was immunoSEQ multiplex PCR, while the TCRdb copy is restricted to in-frame clones and leaves out a portion. Here the sample spans about 76,000 clones, roughly 88% being singletons. V gave up 5 bases and J gave up 6 bases, with 10 bases separating them. This CDR3 has 13 amino acids. Germline CDR1 SGHTA, CDR2 FQGNSA. The material was CD4+ or CD8+ T cells sorted from blood, obtained in a trial of the OX40 agonist ivuxolimab. This chain connects TRBV7-2 to TRBJ2-2; tentatively, D is TRBD2 (5 bases). The TCR comes from an adult with an advanced solid tumor such as melanoma, head and neck, liver or kidney cancer. CDR3 nucleotide sequence: TGTGCCAGCAGCCAACTAGTCTCCGGGGAGCTGTTTTTT. Amino acid sequence: CASSQLVSGELFF.